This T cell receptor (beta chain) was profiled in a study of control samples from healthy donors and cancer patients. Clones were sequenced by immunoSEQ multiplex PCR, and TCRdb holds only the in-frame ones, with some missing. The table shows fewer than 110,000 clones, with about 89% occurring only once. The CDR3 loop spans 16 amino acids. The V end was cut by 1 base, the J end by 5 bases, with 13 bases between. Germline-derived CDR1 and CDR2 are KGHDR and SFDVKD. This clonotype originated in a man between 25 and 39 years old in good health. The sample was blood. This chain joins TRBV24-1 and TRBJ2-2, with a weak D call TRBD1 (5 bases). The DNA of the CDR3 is TGTGCCACCAGTGATTTTAAGGGGAAAGAGACCGGGGAGCTGTTTTTT. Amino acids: CATSDFKGKETGELFF.